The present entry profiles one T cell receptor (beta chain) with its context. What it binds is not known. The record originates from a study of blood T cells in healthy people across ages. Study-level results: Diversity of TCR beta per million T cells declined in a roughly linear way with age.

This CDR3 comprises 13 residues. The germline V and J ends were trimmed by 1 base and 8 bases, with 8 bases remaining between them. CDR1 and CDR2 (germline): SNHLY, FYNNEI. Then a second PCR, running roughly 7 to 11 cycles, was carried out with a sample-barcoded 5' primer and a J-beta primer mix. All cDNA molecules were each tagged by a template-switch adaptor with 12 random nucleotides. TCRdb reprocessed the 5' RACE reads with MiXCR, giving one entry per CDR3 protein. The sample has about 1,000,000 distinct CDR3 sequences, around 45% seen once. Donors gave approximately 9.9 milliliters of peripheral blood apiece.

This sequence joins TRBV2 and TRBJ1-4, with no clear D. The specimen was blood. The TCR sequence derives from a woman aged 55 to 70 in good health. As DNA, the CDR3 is TGTGCCAGCAGTGAAGACCAAGAGGAAAAACTGTTTTTT. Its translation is CASSEDQEEKLFF.